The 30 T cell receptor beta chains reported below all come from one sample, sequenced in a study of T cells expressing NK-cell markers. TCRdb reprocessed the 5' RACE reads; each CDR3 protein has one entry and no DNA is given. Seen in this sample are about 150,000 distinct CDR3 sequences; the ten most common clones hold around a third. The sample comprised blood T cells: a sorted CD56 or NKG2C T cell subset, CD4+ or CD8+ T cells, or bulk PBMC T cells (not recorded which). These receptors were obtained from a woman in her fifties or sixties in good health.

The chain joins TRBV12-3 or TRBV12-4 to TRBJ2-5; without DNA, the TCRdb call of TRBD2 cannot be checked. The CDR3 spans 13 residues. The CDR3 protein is CASSELAGETQYF.

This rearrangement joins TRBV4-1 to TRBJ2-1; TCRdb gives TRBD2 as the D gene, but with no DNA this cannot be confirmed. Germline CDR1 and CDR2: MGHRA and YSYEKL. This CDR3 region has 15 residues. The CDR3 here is CASSPMGERDNEQFF.

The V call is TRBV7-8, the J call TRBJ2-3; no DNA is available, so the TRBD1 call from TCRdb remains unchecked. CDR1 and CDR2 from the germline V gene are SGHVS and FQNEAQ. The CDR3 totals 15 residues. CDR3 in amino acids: CASSFIGGYTDTQYF.

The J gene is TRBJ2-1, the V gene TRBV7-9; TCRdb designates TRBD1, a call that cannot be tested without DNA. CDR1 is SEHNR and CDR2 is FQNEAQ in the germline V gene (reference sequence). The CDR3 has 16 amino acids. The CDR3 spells CASRGPRDLSYNEQFF.

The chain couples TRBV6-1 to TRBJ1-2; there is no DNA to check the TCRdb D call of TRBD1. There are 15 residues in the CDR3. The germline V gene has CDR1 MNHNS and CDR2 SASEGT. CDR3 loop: CASTPRDRGDYGYTF.

This chain's CDR3 is CASSQDSGDGYTF. The chain recombines TRBV4-1 with TRBJ1-2; TCRdb's D gene call, TRBD1, goes unchecked for lack of DNA. The CDR3 contains 13 residues. The germline V gene has CDR1 MGHRA and CDR2 YSYEKL.

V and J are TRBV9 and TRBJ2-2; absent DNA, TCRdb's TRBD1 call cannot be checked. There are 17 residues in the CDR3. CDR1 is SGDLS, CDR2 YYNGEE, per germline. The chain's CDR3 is CASSPHRDTGYVGELFF.

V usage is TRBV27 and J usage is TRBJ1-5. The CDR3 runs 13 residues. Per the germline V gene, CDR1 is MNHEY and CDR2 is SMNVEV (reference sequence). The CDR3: CASSYSFLQPQHF.

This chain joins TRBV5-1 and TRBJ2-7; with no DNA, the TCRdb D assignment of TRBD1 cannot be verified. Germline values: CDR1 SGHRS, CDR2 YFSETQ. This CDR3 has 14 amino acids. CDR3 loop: CASSFHRGGDEQYF.

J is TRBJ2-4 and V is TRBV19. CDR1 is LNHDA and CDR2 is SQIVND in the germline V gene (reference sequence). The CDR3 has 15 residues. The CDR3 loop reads CASSISLAIYDIQYF. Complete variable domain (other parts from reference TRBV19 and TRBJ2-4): DGGITQSPKYLFRKEGQNVTLSCEQNLNHDAMYWYRQDPGQGLRLIYYSQIVNDFQKGDIAEGYSVSREKKESFPLTVTSAQKNPTAFYLCASSISLAIYDIQYFGAGTRLSVL.

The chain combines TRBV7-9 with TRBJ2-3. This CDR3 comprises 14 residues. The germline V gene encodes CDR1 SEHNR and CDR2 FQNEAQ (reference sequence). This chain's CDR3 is CASGLAGVSDTQYF.

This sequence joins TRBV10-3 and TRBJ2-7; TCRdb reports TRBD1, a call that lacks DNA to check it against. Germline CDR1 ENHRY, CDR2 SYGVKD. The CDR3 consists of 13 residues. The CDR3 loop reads CAINQGVDYEQYF.

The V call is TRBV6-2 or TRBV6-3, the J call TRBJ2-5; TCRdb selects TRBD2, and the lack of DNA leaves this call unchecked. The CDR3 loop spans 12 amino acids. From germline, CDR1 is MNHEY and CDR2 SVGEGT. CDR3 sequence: CATRTSGETQYF.

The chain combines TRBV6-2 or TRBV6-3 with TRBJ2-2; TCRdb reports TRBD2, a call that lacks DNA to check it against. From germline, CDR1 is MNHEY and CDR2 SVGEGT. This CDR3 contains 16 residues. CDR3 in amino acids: CASSYLAASNTGELFF.

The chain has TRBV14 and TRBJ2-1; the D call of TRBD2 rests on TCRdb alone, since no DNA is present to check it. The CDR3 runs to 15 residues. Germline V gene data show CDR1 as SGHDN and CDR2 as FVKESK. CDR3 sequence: CASSRREGAYNEQFF.

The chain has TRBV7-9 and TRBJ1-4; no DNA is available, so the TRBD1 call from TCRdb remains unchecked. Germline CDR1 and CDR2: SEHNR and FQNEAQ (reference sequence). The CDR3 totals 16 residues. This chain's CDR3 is CASSLSGTVGNEKLFF.

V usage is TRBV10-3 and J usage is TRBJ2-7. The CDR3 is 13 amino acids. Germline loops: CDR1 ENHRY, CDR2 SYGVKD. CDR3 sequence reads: CAISEDGSYEQYF.

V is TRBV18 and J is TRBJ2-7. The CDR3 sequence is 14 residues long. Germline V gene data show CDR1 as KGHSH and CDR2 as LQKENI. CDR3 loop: CASFTTGASYEQYF.

CDR3 amino acids: CATSPSAGEQFF. The chain combines TRBV15 with TRBJ2-1; TCRdb indicates TRBD1, and absent DNA this call remains unverified. The CDR3 covers 12 residues. CDR1 LNHNV and CDR2 YYDKDF come from the germline V gene (reference sequence).

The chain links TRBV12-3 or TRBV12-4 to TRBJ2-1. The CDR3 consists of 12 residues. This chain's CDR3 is CASSYQDDEQFF.

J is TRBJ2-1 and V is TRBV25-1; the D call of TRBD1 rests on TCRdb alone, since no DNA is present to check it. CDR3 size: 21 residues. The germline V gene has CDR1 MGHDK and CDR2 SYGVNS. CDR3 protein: CASSEYRGPLGGQNPYNEQFF. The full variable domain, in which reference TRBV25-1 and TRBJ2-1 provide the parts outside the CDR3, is EADIYQTPRYLVIGTGKKITLECSQTMGHDKMYWYQQDPGMELHLIHYSYGVNSTEKGDLSSESTVSRIRTEHFPLTLESARPSHTSQYLCASSEYRGPLGGQNPYNEQFFGPGTRLTVL.

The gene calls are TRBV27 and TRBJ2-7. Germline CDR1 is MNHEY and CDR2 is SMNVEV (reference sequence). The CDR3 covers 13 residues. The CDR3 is CASSLYGSHEQYF.

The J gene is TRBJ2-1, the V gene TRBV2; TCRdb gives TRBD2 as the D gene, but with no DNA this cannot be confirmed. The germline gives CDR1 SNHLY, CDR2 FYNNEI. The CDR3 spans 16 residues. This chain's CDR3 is CASSELAGGPVNEQFF.

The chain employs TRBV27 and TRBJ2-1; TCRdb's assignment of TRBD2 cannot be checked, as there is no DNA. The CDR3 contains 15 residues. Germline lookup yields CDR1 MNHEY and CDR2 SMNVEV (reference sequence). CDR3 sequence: CASSFLLAGTHEQFF.

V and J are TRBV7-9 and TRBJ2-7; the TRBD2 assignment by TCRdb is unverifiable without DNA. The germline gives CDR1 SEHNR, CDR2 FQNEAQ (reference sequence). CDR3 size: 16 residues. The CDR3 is CASSSLTGSGRYEQYF.

CDR3 residues: CAWSVLGNEQFF. The J gene is TRBJ2-1, the V gene TRBV30. The germline CDR1 and CDR2 sequences are GTSNPN and SVGIG (reference sequence). The CDR3 runs 12 residues.

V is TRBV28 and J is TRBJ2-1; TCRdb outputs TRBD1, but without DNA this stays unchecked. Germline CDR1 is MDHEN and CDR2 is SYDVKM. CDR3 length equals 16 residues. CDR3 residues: CASSLFTGASHNEQFF.

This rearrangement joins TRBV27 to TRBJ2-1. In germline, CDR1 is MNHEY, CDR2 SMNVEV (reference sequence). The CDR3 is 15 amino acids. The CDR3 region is CASSFVSSSYNEQFF.

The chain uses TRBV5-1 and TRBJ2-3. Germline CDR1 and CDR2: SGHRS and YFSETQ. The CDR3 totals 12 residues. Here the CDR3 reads CASSLIRDTQYF.

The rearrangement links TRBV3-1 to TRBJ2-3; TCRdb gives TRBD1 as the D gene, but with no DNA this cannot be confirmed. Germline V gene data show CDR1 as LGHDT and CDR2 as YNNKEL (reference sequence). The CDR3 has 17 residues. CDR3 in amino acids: CASSQEIRDSNTDTQYF.